Below, 6 T cell receptor beta chains from the same sample are listed, as sequenced in a study of chemoradiotherapy in HPV16-positive cancers. Sequenced by immunoSEQ multiplex PCR; TCRdb stores in-frame clones only, minus some. The sample has roughly 8,800 clones, roughly 71% seen once. The sample in question was tumor tissue, obtained from a patient who underwent chemoradiotherapy. The origin of the receptors is a human donor with HPV-associated anogenital cancer.

J is TRBJ2-7 and V is TRBV5-1; the D gene is possibly TRBD1 (6 bases). The CDR3 is 15 amino acids. Per the germline V gene, CDR1 is SGHRS and CDR2 is YFSETQ. Between the trimmed V and J ends, which lost 0 bases and 7 bases, there was a span of 17 bases. CDR3: CASSLERGSPWEQYF. In DNA, the CDR3 is TGCGCCAGCAGCTTGGAGAGGGGGAGCCCCTGGGAGCAGTACTTC.

The chain combines TRBV19 with TRBJ1-4; D might be TRBD1 (6 bases). Deletions cut 5 bases from V and 4 bases from J, with 14 bases between. The CDR3 is 15 residues long. Looked up from germline, CDR1 is LNHDA and CDR2 is SQIVND (reference sequence). The CDR3 DNA is TGTGCCAGTAGTTGGTTGGGCAGGGGTAATGAAAAACTGTTTTTT. Its translation is CASSWLGRGNEKLFF.

The rearrangement links TRBV11-3 to TRBJ2-3; weak D call: TRBD1 (7 bases). The V and J ends lost 0 bases and 2 bases respectively, with 15 bases between them. The length of the CDR3 is 17 residues. Germline loops: CDR1 SGHNT, CDR2 YENEEA. The DNA for the CDR3 is TGTGCCAGCAGCTTAGATCAGGGGGAGGTTTTCACAGATACGCAGTATTTT. Translating gives CASSLDQGEVFTDTQYF.

The chain has TRBV11-2 and TRBJ2-7; D is perhaps TRBD1 or TRBD2 (5 bases each). The V gene's germline CDR1 is SGHAT and CDR2 FQNNGV. This CDR3 has 13 amino acids. Trimming stripped 5 bases from V and 5 bases from J, with 13 bases between. CDR3 DNA: TGTGCCAGCAGCCTTGAGGGGCGAGACGAGCAGTACTTC. Its translation is CASSLEGRDEQYF.

The chain recombines TRBV6-6 with TRBJ1-2; possible D gene TRBD1, 6 bases. CDR1 is MNHNY and CDR2 is SVGAGI in the germline V gene (reference sequence). The V end lost 6 bases, the J end lost 0 bases, and 11 bases lay between the germline ends. This CDR3 has 14 amino acids. The CDR3 reads CASREGGSNYGYTF. The CDR3, as DNA: TGTGCCAGCAGAGAGGGGGGCTCTAACTATGGCTACACCTTC.

This clone was seen only once. The germline gene is not matched at one end of the junction; a read error may be the cause. Other DNA sequences within the sample encode an identical CDR3. The chain combines TRBV18 with TRBJ1-2; D ambiguous. The CDR3 covers 15 residues. Germline lookup yields CDR1 KGHSH and CDR2 LQKENI. DNA of the CDR3: TGTGCCAGCTCACCACTCGGTCAGCCGAACTATGGTTACACCTTC. This gives the protein CASSPLGQPNYGYTF.